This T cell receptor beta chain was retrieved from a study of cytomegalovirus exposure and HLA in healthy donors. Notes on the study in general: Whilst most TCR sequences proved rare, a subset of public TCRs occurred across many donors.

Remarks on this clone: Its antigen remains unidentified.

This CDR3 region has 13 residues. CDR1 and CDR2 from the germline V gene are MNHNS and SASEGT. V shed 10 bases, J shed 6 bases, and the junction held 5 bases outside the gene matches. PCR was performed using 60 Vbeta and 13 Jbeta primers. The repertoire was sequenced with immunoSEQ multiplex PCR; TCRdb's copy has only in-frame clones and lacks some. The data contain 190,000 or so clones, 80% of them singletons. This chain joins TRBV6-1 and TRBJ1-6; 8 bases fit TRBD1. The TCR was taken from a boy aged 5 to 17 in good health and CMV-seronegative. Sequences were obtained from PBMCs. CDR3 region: CATPGGRNSPLHF. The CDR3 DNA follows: TGTGCCACCCCAGGGGGCCGTAATTCACCCCTCCACTTT.